These T cell receptor beta chains were read from a single sample in a study of T cell responses to AZD1222 COVID-19 vaccine. Profiling relied on immunoSEQ multiplex PCR, and the TCRdb table lists in-frame clones only, not all of them. The sample has tens of thousands of clones, more than 75% seen once. The sample consisted of peripheral blood, taken on day 0 of AZD1222 vaccination. All receptors derive from an adult in good health. CDR3s include the opening cysteine and the closing phenylalanine or tryptophan. A D gene is named only where the DNA matches it firmly. Clone size, where shown, is once, few, many, or a class for clones that have expanded.

clone size: NA
J gene: TRBJ1-1
D gene: NA
V gene: TRBV28
CDR3 protein: CASSSGPTEAFF
CDR3 DNA: TGTGCCAGCAGTTCGGGACCCACTGAAGCTTTCTTT

clone size: NA
J gene: TRBJ2-1
D gene: TRBD1
V gene: TRBV30
CDR3 protein: CAWSSGTGTNEQFF
CDR3 DNA: TGTGCCTGGAGTTCCGGGACAGGGACAAATGAGCAGTTCTTC

clone size: NA
J gene: TRBJ1-1
D gene: NA
V gene: TRBV7-2
CDR3 protein: CASTPARGARNTEAFF
CDR3 DNA: TGTGCCAGCACTCCCGCTCGGGGGGCGAGGAACACTGAAGCTTTCTTT

clone size: few
J gene: TRBJ2-2
D gene: NA
V gene: TRBV3-1/TRBV3-2
CDR3 protein: CASSQAQGMFGELFF
CDR3 DNA: TGTGCCAGCAGCCAAGCCCAGGGTATGTTCGGGGAGCTGTTTTTT

clone size: NA
J gene: TRBJ2-2
D gene: TRBD1
V gene: TRBV4-2
CDR3 protein: CASSPGQGYATGELFF
CDR3 DNA: TGTGCCAGCAGCCCCGGACAGGGGTATGCCACCGGGGAGCTGTTTTTT

clone size: NA
J gene: TRBJ1-5
D gene: NA
V gene: TRBV6-1
CDR3 protein: CASSEQGPKVPQHF
CDR3 DNA: TGTGCCAGCAGTGAGCAGGGCCCAAAAGTCCCCCAGCATTTT

clone size: NA
J gene: TRBJ1-5
D gene: TRBD1
V gene: TRBV5-1
CDR3 protein: CASSHRGQSSNQPQHF
CDR3 DNA: TGCGCCAGCAGCCACCGGGGACAGTCTAGCAATCAGCCCCAGCATTTT

clone size: few
J gene: TRBJ1-3
D gene: NA
V gene: TRBV28
CDR3 protein: CASSPWGGNTIYF
CDR3 DNA: TGTGCCAGCAGCCCATGGGGGGGAAACACCATATATTTT

clone size: NA
J gene: TRBJ1-2
D gene: TRBD1
V gene: TRBV5-1
CDR3 protein: CASSYMDRFGYTF
CDR3 DNA: TGCGCCAGCAGCTATATGGACAGGTTTGGCTACACCTTC

clone size: few
J gene: TRBJ1-2
D gene: NA
V gene: TRBV19
CDR3 protein: CASNFRGYYGYTF
CDR3 DNA: TGTGCCAGCAACTTCAGGGGCTACTATGGCTACACCTTC

clone size: NA
J gene: TRBJ2-5
D gene: NA
V gene: TRBV5-1
CDR3 protein: CASSLNWGPQETQYF
CDR3 DNA: TGCGCCAGCAGCTTAAATTGGGGTCCTCAAGAGACCCAGTACTTC

clone size: NA
J gene: TRBJ1-2
D gene: TRBD1
V gene: TRBV15
CDR3 protein: CATSRDPRGTGDPYGYTF
CDR3 DNA: TGTGCCACCAGCAGAGATCCTCGCGGGACAGGGGACCCCTATGGCTACACCTTC

clone size: NA
J gene: TRBJ1-1
D gene: NA
V gene: TRBV6-5
CDR3 protein: CASTSGTGTEAFF
CDR3 DNA: TGTGCCAGCACCTCGGGGACGGGGACTGAAGCTTTCTTT

clone size: NA
J gene: TRBJ1-6
D gene: NA
V gene: TRBV28
CDR3 protein: CASKFSLRGSPLHF
CDR3 DNA: TGTGCCAGCAAGTTCTCGCTCCGTGGTTCACCCCTCCACTTT

clone size: NA
J gene: TRBJ2-5
D gene: NA
V gene: TRBV30
CDR3 protein: CAWSVSLQETQYF
CDR3 DNA: TGTGCCTGGAGTGTAAGTCTACAAGAGACCCAGTACTTC

clone size: NA
J gene: TRBJ1-4
D gene: NA
V gene: TRBV5-1
CDR3 protein: CASSLAGRGELFF
CDR3 DNA: TGCGCCAGCAGCTTGGCCGGGCGGGGCGAACTGTTTTTT

clone size: NA
J gene: TRBJ1-6
D gene: NA
V gene: TRBV19
CDR3 protein: CASSIQSSYNSPLHF
CDR3 DNA: TGTGCCAGTAGTATCCAGAGCTCCTATAATTCACCCCTCCACTTT

clone size: NA
J gene: TRBJ1-1
D gene: NA
V gene: TRBV19
CDR3 protein: CASSIERGSTEAFF
CDR3 DNA: TGTGCCAGTAGTATAGAGAGGGGATCCACTGAAGCTTTCTTT

clone size: NA
J gene: TRBJ2-3
D gene: TRBD1
V gene: TRBV27
CDR3 protein: CASSLRGRRFSKDTQYF
CDR3 DNA: TGTGCCAGCAGTCTAAGGGGGCGCAGATTTTCTAAGGATACGCAGTATTTT

clone size: NA
J gene: TRBJ2-7
D gene: TRBD1
V gene: TRBV15
CDR3 protein: CATGDRISYEQYF
CDR3 DNA: TGTGCCACGGGGGACAGGATCTCCTACGAGCAGTACTTC

clone size: NA
J gene: TRBJ1-6
D gene: TRBD1
V gene: TRBV5-5
CDR3 protein: CASSDRQGENSPLHF
CDR3 DNA: TGTGCCAGCAGCGATAGACAGGGGGAAAATTCACCCCTCCACTTT

clone size: NA
J gene: TRBJ1-2
D gene: NA
V gene: TRBV10-1
CDR3 protein: CASSESWDGGYTF
CDR3 DNA: TGCGCCAGCAGTGAGTCTTGGGACGGTGGCTACACCTTC

clone size: NA
J gene: TRBJ1-3
D gene: TRBD1
V gene: TRBV19
CDR3 protein: CASRPTGSGNTIYF
CDR3 DNA: TGTGCCAGTAGGCCGACAGGGTCTGGAAACACCATATATTTT

clone size: NA
J gene: TRBJ1-3
D gene: NA
V gene: TRBV7-2
CDR3 protein: CASSLEGSNSGNTIYF
CDR3 DNA: TGTGCCAGCAGCTTAGAGGGCAGCAACTCTGGAAACACCATATATTTT

clone size: NA
J gene: TRBJ1-2
D gene: NA
V gene: TRBV9
CDR3 protein: CASSVTGRYGYTF
CDR3 DNA: TGTGCCAGCAGCGTGACAGGTCGTTATGGCTACACCTTC

clone size: NA
J gene: TRBJ1-2
D gene: NA
V gene: TRBV3-1/TRBV3-2
CDR3 protein: CASSLREVDYGYTF
CDR3 DNA: TGTGCCAGCAGCCTAAGGGAAGTGGACTATGGCTACACCTTC

clone size: NA
J gene: TRBJ2-1
D gene: NA
V gene: TRBV3-1/TRBV3-2
CDR3 protein: CASSQKSEQFF
CDR3 DNA: TGTGCCAGCAGCCAGAAGAGTGAGCAGTTCTTC

clone size: NA
J gene: TRBJ1-1
D gene: TRBD1
V gene: TRBV4-1
CDR3 protein: CASSAGQGNTEAFF
CDR3 DNA: TGCGCCAGCAGCGCGGGACAGGGGAACACTGAAGCTTTCTTT

clone size: NA
J gene: TRBJ1-3
D gene: NA
V gene: TRBV18
CDR3 protein: CASSPFLRGQLSGNTIYF
CDR3 DNA: TGTGCCAGCTCACCATTCTTGCGCGGCCAGCTCTCTGGAAACACCATATATTTT

clone size: NA
J gene: TRBJ1-2
D gene: NA
V gene: TRBV4-3
CDR3 protein: CASSPRQELMDGYTF
CDR3 DNA: TGCGCCAGCAGCCCCCGGCAGGAACTAATGGATGGCTACACCTTC

clone size: NA
J gene: TRBJ2-1
D gene: NA
V gene: TRBV7-2
CDR3 protein: CASSTRGLKNEQFF
CDR3 DNA: TGTGCCAGCAGCACCCGCGGCTTGAAGAATGAGCAGTTCTTC

clone size: few
J gene: TRBJ1-2
D gene: NA
V gene: TRBV18
CDR3 protein: CASSPSGTPGWGYTF
CDR3 DNA: TGTGCCAGCTCACCTTCCGGGACTCCCGGATGGGGCTACACCTTC

clone size: NA
J gene: TRBJ2-1
D gene: NA
V gene: TRBV7-6
CDR3 protein: CASSLGVQGRSNNEQFF
CDR3 DNA: TGTGCCAGCAGCTTAGGAGTACAGGGTCGAAGTAACAATGAGCAGTTCTTC

clone size: NA
J gene: TRBJ1-5
D gene: NA
V gene: TRBV27
CDR3 protein: CASSPGLQNGNQPQHF
CDR3 DNA: TGTGCCAGCAGTCCCGGACTGCAAAATGGCAATCAGCCCCAGCATTTT

clone size: NA
J gene: TRBJ2-2
D gene: TRBD2
V gene: TRBV19
CDR3 protein: CASRAGAGSGELFF
CDR3 DNA: TGTGCCAGTCGAGCGGGGGCTGGCTCCGGGGAGCTGTTTTTT

clone size: NA
J gene: TRBJ2-7
D gene: TRBD1
V gene: TRBV13
CDR3 protein: CASRGHRDRTTYEQYF
CDR3 DNA: TGTGCCAGCAGGGGCCACCGGGACAGGACAACCTACGAGCAGTACTTC

clone size: NA
J gene: TRBJ1-2
D gene: TRBD1
V gene: TRBV30
CDR3 protein: CAWRDRGRNYGYTF
CDR3 DNA: TGTGCCTGGAGAGACAGGGGGCGCAACTATGGCTACACCTTC

clone size: NA
J gene: TRBJ2-1
D gene: NA
V gene: TRBV12-5
CDR3 protein: CASGSSTGRYNEQFF
CDR3 DNA: TGTGCTAGTGGCTCCTCGACAGGGAGGTACAATGAGCAGTTCTTC

clone size: NA
J gene: TRBJ1-1
D gene: TRBD1
V gene: TRBV6-1
CDR3 protein: CASSEGGTGITEAFF
CDR3 DNA: TGTGCCAGCAGTGAAGGCGGGACAGGGATAACTGAAGCTTTCTTT

clone size: NA
J gene: TRBJ1-3
D gene: NA
V gene: TRBV5-6
CDR3 protein: CASSLGPSSGNTIYF
CDR3 DNA: TGTGCCAGCAGCTTAGGACCGAGCTCTGGAAACACCATATATTTT

clone size: NA
J gene: TRBJ2-5
D gene: NA
V gene: TRBV15
CDR3 protein: CATSRDLGAGLKTQYF
CDR3 DNA: TGTGCCACCAGCAGAGATCTGGGGGCAGGCCTGAAGACCCAGTACTTC

clone size: once
J gene: TRBJ2-7
D gene: TRBD1
V gene: TRBV7-9
CDR3 protein: CASSSTGQGYEQYF
CDR3 DNA: TGTGCCAGCAGCTCGACGGGACAGGGCTACGAGCAGTACTTC

clone size: NA
J gene: TRBJ2-7
D gene: NA
V gene: TRBV5-1
CDR3 protein: CASNTGRGQIYEQYF
CDR3 DNA: TGCGCCAGCAACACAGGGAGGGGACAAATCTACGAGCAGTACTTC

clone size: NA
J gene: TRBJ2-1
D gene: NA
V gene: TRBV30
CDR3 protein: CAWSAGRYISFF
CDR3 DNA: TGTGCCTGGAGTGCCGGCAGATACATTTCGTTCTTC

clone size: NA
J gene: TRBJ2-3
D gene: NA
V gene: TRBV5-1
CDR3 protein: CASGRGGTDTQYF
CDR3 DNA: TGCGCCAGCGGCAGGGGGGGCACAGATACGCAGTATTTT

clone size: NA
J gene: TRBJ2-1
D gene: NA
V gene: TRBV5-1
CDR3 protein: CASSLERASYNEQFF
CDR3 DNA: TGCGCCAGCAGCTTGGAGCGGGCATCCTACAATGAGCAGTTCTTC

clone size: NA
J gene: TRBJ2-7
D gene: NA
V gene: TRBV28
CDR3 protein: CASRRTAGDEQYF
CDR3 DNA: TGTGCCAGCAGAAGGACAGCAGGGGACGAGCAGTACTTC

clone size: NA
J gene: TRBJ1-1
D gene: TRBD1
V gene: TRBV3-1/TRBV3-2
CDR3 protein: CASSQPGQGARAFF
CDR3 DNA: TGTGCCAGCAGTCAGCCTGGGCAGGGGGCGCGGGCTTTCTTT

clone size: NA
J gene: TRBJ2-1
D gene: TRBD2
V gene: TRBV9
CDR3 protein: CASSPRGTSGPREQFF
CDR3 DNA: TGTGCCAGCAGCCCCCGTGGGACTAGCGGGCCTAGGGAGCAGTTCTTC

clone size: NA
J gene: TRBJ2-1
D gene: TRBD2
V gene: TRBV7-8
CDR3 protein: CASSLGLGRVNEQFF
CDR3 DNA: TGTGCCAGCAGCTTGGGACTGGGGAGGGTCAATGAGCAGTTCTTC

clone size: NA
J gene: TRBJ1-2
D gene: NA
V gene: TRBV2
CDR3 protein: CASNGAQLHGYTF
CDR3 DNA: TGTGCCAGCAACGGGGCCCAATTGCATGGCTACACCTTC

clone size: NA
J gene: TRBJ2-1
D gene: TRBD2
V gene: TRBV7-8
CDR3 protein: CASSLTRSGAHNEQFF
CDR3 DNA: TGTGCCAGCAGCTTAACCCGAAGCGGGGCCCACAATGAGCAGTTCTTC

clone size: NA
J gene: TRBJ1-2
D gene: TRBD1
V gene: TRBV6-5
CDR3 protein: CASTQTSGGRSYTF
CDR3 DNA: TGTGCCAGCACCCAAACGTCAGGGGGCAGGAGCTACACCTTC

clone size: NA
J gene: TRBJ2-1
D gene: NA
V gene: TRBV6-1
CDR3 protein: CASSEGEEYNEQFF
CDR3 DNA: TGTGCCAGCAGTGAAGGAGAGGAGTACAATGAGCAGTTCTTC

clone size: NA
J gene: TRBJ1-3
D gene: TRBD1
V gene: TRBV19
CDR3 protein: CASSTGTGSAGNTIYF
CDR3 DNA: TGTGCCAGTAGTACAGGGACAGGGTCTGCTGGAAACACCATATATTTT

clone size: NA
J gene: TRBJ1-2
D gene: NA
V gene: TRBV18
CDR3 protein: CASSPGATNYGYTF
CDR3 DNA: TGTGCCAGCTCACCAGGGGCCACTAACTATGGCTACACCTTC

clone size: NA
J gene: TRBJ1-5
D gene: NA
V gene: TRBV2
CDR3 protein: CASSETGFQPQHF
CDR3 DNA: TGTGCCAGCAGTGAAACAGGTTTTCAGCCCCAGCATTTT

clone size: NA
J gene: TRBJ2-3
D gene: NA
V gene: TRBV7-3
CDR3 protein: CASSLTGPRDTQYF
CDR3 DNA: TGTGCCAGCAGCTTAACGGGGCCAAGGGATACGCAGTATTTT